This T cell receptor (beta chain) comes out of a study of blood T cells in healthy people across ages. Study findings and constraints: Estimated diversity, derived from one million T cells, was regarded as an underestimate.

Through a sample-barcoded 5' primer and a J-beta primer mix, a second PCR was run for about 6 to 11 cycles. Tagging of each cDNA molecule was performed by a template-switch adaptor with 12 random nucleotides. TCRdb reanalysed the 5' RACE reads using MiXCR and keeps one entry per CDR3 protein. The sample contains under 850,000 distinct CDR3 sequences, under 40% of which appear only once. Researchers report isolating at least 6 million PBMCs per sample. This clonotype came up a few times. Its specificity is unknown. CDR1 MNHEY and CDR2 SVGEGT come from the germline V gene. The CDR3 has 12 residues. Between the trimmed V and J ends, which lost 7 bases and 9 bases, there was a span of 13 bases.

The chain joins TRBV6-2 or TRBV6-3 to TRBJ2-1, with D tentatively TRBD2 (6 bases). This TCR was sampled from a man younger than 35 in good health. The sequenced sample was blood. In nucleotides, the CDR3 is TGTGCCAGCACCTATTCCGGGGGTGAGCAGTTCTTC. Protein sequence: CASTYSGGEQFF.